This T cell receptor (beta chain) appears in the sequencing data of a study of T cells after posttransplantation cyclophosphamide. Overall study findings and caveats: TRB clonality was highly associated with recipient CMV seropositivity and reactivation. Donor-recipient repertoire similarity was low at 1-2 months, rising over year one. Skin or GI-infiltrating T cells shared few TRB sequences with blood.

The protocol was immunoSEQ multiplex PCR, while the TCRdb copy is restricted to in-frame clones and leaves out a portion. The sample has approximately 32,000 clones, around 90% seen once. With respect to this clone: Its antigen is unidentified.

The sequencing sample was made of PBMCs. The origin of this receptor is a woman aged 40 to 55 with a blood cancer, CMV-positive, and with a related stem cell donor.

The CDR3 reads CASSPRTGNTEAFF. CDR3 DNA sequence: TGTGCCAGCTCACCCAGGACTGGGAACACTGAAGCTTTCTTT. The chain recombines TRBV18 with TRBJ1-1; D is undetermined. V lost 3 bases and J 1 base, leaving 9 bases between the germline ends. Looked up from germline, CDR1 is KGHSH and CDR2 is LQKENI. CDR3 length: 14 amino acids.